These T cell receptor beta chains were read from a single sample in a study of identical twins. TCRdb called the 5' RACE reads again in MiXCR, with one record for every CDR3 protein. The table shows 400,000 to 650,000 distinct CDR3 sequences, with around 20% occurring only once. These data are also associated with another study on T cells expressing NK-cell markers.

Sample: CD4+ T cells sorted from blood. All receptors come from a woman aged 18-30 years in good health. CDR3s include the opening cysteine and the closing phenylalanine or tryptophan. D genes are given only for firm matches. Where a row states a size, it is once, few, many or the class of an expanded clone; other rows omit it.

TRBJ2-1,-,few,TRBV13,CASGQGFHEQFF,TGTGCCAGCGGGCAGGGGTTCCATGAGCAGTTCTTC
TRBJ2-5,TRBD2,-,TRBV6-1,CASRTLIAGGPFGTQYF,TGTGCCAGCAGAACCCTCATAGCGGGAGGGCCCTTCGGGACCCAGTACTTC
TRBJ2-3,TRBD2,few,TRBV5-1,CASSFSTSGNTDTQYF,TGCGCCAGCAGCTTCTCAACTAGCGGAAACACAGATACGCAGTATTTT
TRBJ2-7,TRBD1,many,TRBV29-1,CSVEWTGHSYEQYF,TGCAGCGTTGAGTGGACAGGTCACTCCTACGAGCAGTACTTC
TRBJ2-7,TRBD1,few,TRBV5-1,CASRQVRGPGEQYF,TGCGCCAGCAGACAAGTAAGGGGGCCGGGAGAGCAGTACTTC
TRBJ2-3,-,few,TRBV12-3/TRBV12-4,CASSLFGESNTQYF,TGTGCCAGCAGTTTATTCGGGGAGTCTAATACGCAGTATTTT
TRBJ2-1,TRBD2,few,TRBV20-1,CSASGFWAGGTSGSNNEQFF,TGCAGTGCTAGTGGGTTTTGGGCAGGGGGGACTAGCGGGAGTAACAATGAGCAGTTCTTC
TRBJ1-1,-,-,TRBV5-1,CASSLSGRDTEAFF,TGCGCCAGCAGCTTGTCCGGACGGGACACTGAAGCTTTCTTT
TRBJ1-5,-,many,TRBV28,CATTVPGVILGNQPQHF,TGTGCCACCACAGTGCCAGGGGTTATTTTAGGCAATCAGCCCCAGCATTTT
TRBJ1-6,-,-,TRBV20-1,CSARGGPLGDSPLHF,TGCAGTGCTAGAGGGGGACCATTGGGGGACTCACCCCTCCACTTT
TRBJ2-7,-,few,TRBV5-1,CASSPGKGDEQYF,TGCGCCAGCAGCCCGGGCAAAGGAGACGAGCAGTACTTC
TRBJ2-1,-,-,TRBV30,CAWNGGGSRSYNEQFF,TGTGCCTGGAATGGAGGGGGAAGTAGGTCCTACAATGAGCAGTTCTTC
TRBJ1-2,TRBD1,few,TRBV6-1,CASTNPGTGPYGYTF,TGTGCCAGCACCAACCCCGGGACAGGGCCTTATGGCTACACCTTC
TRBJ2-1,-,many,TRBV12-3/TRBV12-4,CASVEGLGNEQFF,TGTGCCAGCGTCGAGGGCCTAGGCAATGAGCAGTTCTTC
TRBJ2-3,TRBD2,-,TRBV20-1,CSAGLAEWSWTQYF,TGCAGTGCCGGACTAGCGGAGTGGTCTTGGACGCAGTATTTT
TRBJ1-6,-,few,TRBV28,CASSLLGQGNNSPLHF,TGTGCCAGCAGTTTATTGGGGCAGGGGAATAATTCACCCCTCCACTTT
TRBJ2-5,-,few,TRBV7-9,CASSSKTQYF,TGTGCCAGCAGTTCAAAGACCCAGTACTTC
TRBJ1-5,TRBD1,-,TRBV9,CASSIRGTAIAQPQHF,TGTGCCAGCAGCATACGCGGGACAGCCATCGCCCAGCCCCAGCATTTT
TRBJ2-7,-,-,TRBV6-1,CASSTRGRTYEQYF,TGTGCCAGCTCTACCAGGGGCCGAACCTACGAGCAGTACTTC
TRBJ1-5,TRBD1,few,TRBV10-3,CAISEGTGGSSNQPQHF,TGTGCCATCAGTGAGGGGACAGGGGGTTCTAGCAATCAGCCCCAGCATTTT
TRBJ2-1,-,-,TRBV18,CASSPGSGTVRDNEQFF,TGTGCCAGCTCACCAGGATCCGGGACGGTGAGAGACAATGAGCAGTTCTTC
TRBJ2-5,-,once,TRBV12-3/TRBV12-4,CASTRSGSWRGQETQYF,TGTGCCAGCACCCGAAGTGGTTCGTGGCGGGGCCAAGAGACCCAGTACTTC
TRBJ2-5,TRBD1,few,TRBV6-5,CASSYSGTGGGETQYF,TGTGCCAGCAGTTACTCCGGGACAGGGGGCGGAGAGACCCAGTACTTC
TRBJ2-5,-,few,TRBV2,CASSERVGQETQYF,TGTGCCAGCAGTGAAAGGGTGGGACAAGAGACCCAGTACTTC
TRBJ2-1,-,few,TRBV29-1,CSVTTPPAYNEQFF,TGCAGCGTCACCACCCCTCCCGCCTACAATGAGCAGTTCTTC
TRBJ2-3,TRBD2,many,TRBV5-5,CASSLFAGGPDTQYF,TGTGCCAGCAGCTTATTCGCGGGGGGCCCAGATACGCAGTATTTT
TRBJ2-1,TRBD2,few,TRBV29-1,CSYGTSGFNEQFF,TGCAGCTACGGGACTAGCGGGTTCAATGAGCAGTTCTTC
TRBJ1-4,-,-,TRBV3-1,CASSLLAGDEKLFF,TGTGCCAGCAGCCTCCTAGCAGGGGACGAAAAACTGTTTTTT
TRBJ2-7,-,-,TRBV10-3,CAIKPGQRGYEQYF,TGTGCCATCAAGCCGGGACAAAGAGGATACGAGCAGTACTTC
TRBJ2-3,-,many,TRBV20-1,CSARVGGTTDTQYF,TGCAGTGCTAGAGTAGGGGGTACCACAGATACGCAGTATTTT
TRBJ2-1,TRBD2,-,TRBV5-1,CASSLPGTSGHNEQFF,TGCGCCAGCAGCTTGCCTGGGACTAGCGGCCACAATGAGCAGTTCTTC
TRBJ2-3,-,-,TRBV10-2,CAYRHSSTDTQYF,TGCGCCTACCGCCATTCTAGCACAGATACGCAGTATTTT
TRBJ2-1,-,-,TRBV13,CASSLGAQGYNEQFF,TGTGCCAGCAGCTTAGGCGCCCAGGGTTACAATGAGCAGTTCTTC
TRBJ1-2,-,few,TRBV24-1,CATSAGPNYGYTF,TGTGCCACCAGTGCCGGACCAAACTATGGCTACACCTTC
TRBJ2-1,-,-,TRBV30,CAWSVRQPGKNEQFF,TGTGCCTGGAGTGTCCGACAGCCGGGAAAGAATGAGCAGTTCTTC
TRBJ1-2,-,few,TRBV28,CASSPPPGYTF,TGTGCCAGCAGTCCTCCCCCGGGCTACACCTTC
TRBJ2-3,-,few,TRBV20-1,CSASPRSTDTQYF,TGCAGTGCTAGCCCACGGAGCACAGATACGCAGTATTTT
TRBJ1-1,TRBD1,-,TRBV7-9,CASTFGTENTEAFF,TGTGCCAGCACCTTCGGGACAGAGAACACTGAAGCTTTCTTT
TRBJ1-2,-,-,TRBV20-1,CSGRSILGYTF,TGCAGTGGGCGGAGCATTCTGGGCTACACCTTC
TRBJ1-6,-,-,TRBV20-1,CSASRDTNSPLHF,TGCAGTGCTTCAAGGGACACTAATTCACCCCTCCACTTT
TRBJ2-1,-,-,TRBV9,CASSERTHVPNEQFF,TGTGCCAGCAGCGAGCGGACCCACGTCCCCAATGAGCAGTTCTTC
TRBJ2-7,-,few,TRBV12-3/TRBV12-4,CASRGTLFNQQYF,TGTGCCAGCAGGGGGACACTCTTTAACCAGCAGTACTTC
TRBJ2-7,-,-,TRBV15,CATSREGAGSHEQYF,TGTGCCACCAGCAGAGAGGGTGCGGGAAGCCACGAGCAGTACTTC
TRBJ2-1,-,-,TRBV12-3/TRBV12-4,CASSLATISYNEQFF,TGTGCCAGCAGTTTAGCTACAATTTCCTACAATGAGCAGTTCTTC
TRBJ1-1,-,few,TRBV27,CASSPNPQGSTEAFF,TGTGCCAGCAGTCCTAACCCTCAGGGAAGCACTGAAGCTTTCTTT
TRBJ1-4,-,-,TRBV5-5,CASSGTPATNEKLFF,TGTGCCAGCAGCGGGACACCCGCAACTAATGAAAAACTGTTTTTT